The 14 T cell receptor beta chains reported below all come from one sample, sequenced in a study of blood T cell repertoires in COVID-19. Using immunoSEQ multiplex PCR, the repertoire was profiled, and TCRdb retains in-frame clones only, with some absent. The top ten clones hold around 3% of a sample with about 250,000 clones, about nine tenths of them seen once. The specimen was PBMCs or T cells enriched from blood (not recorded which). The receptors come from a woman aged 45-65 years who had recovered from COVID-19.

The chain links TRBV6-5 to TRBJ1-5; no clear D. V shed 2 bases and J shed 2 bases, with 10 bases lying between them. CDR1 is MNHEY and CDR2 is SVGAGI in the germline V gene. The CDR3 runs 15 residues. The CDR3 nucleotides are TGTGCCAGCAGTTACGCCGGGATCGGCAATCAGCCCCAGCATTTT. It yields the protein CASSYAGIGNQPQHF.

The chain joins TRBV5-1 to TRBJ1-6, with 8 bases lining up with TRBD1. CDR3 length: 15 residues. CDR1 is SGHRS and CDR2 is YFSETQ in the germline V gene. V was pared by 0 bases and J by 7 bases, with 3 bases of the junction left unmatched. The CDR3 spells CASSLASGGNSPLHF. Here the CDR3 DNA reads TGCGCCAGCAGCTTGGCTTCAGGGGGCAATTCACCCCTCCACTTT. Based on the CDR3 plus reference TRBV5-1 and TRBJ1-6, the full variable domain is KAGVTQTPRYLIKTRGQQVTLSCSPISGHRSVSWYQQTPGQGLQFLFEYFSETQRNKGNFPGRFSGRQFSNSRSEMNVSTLELGDSALYLCASSLASGGNSPLHFGNGTRLTVT.

This chain links TRBV24-1 with TRBJ2-7; 7 bases are a match to TRBD1. CDR3 length equals 14 residues. From germline, CDR1 is KGHDR and CDR2 SFDVKD. Germline trimming cut 3 bases from V and 2 bases from J; bases unmatched to any gene: 3. The CDR3 region is CATSDTGQTYEQYF. CDR3 DNA: TGTGCCACCAGTGATACGGGACAGACCTACGAGCAGTACTTC.

The genes are TRBV28 and TRBJ1-3; no clear D. Looked up from germline, CDR1 is MDHEN and CDR2 is SYDVKM. V lost 1 base, J lost 4 bases, and 2 bases lay in between. The CDR3 spans 12 residues. CDR3 region: CASSLLGNTIYF. The CDR3 nucleotides are TGTGCCAGCAGTTTATTAGGAAACACCATATATTTT.

The genes are TRBV6-5 and TRBJ1-1, with D hard to call. Trimming pared 6 bases from V and 0 bases from J, leaving 14 bases between. The CDR3 has 15 amino acids. The V gene's germline CDR1 is MNHEY and CDR2 SVGAGI. The CDR3 coding sequence is TGTGCCAGCAGCCTACGACGGGTGATGAACACTGAAGCTTTCTTT. Its protein is CASSLRRVMNTEAFF.

V is TRBV5-4 and J is TRBJ2-2, with a weak D call TRBD1 (6 bases). V lost 1 base and J lost 5, with 12 bases in between. Germline CDR1 reads SGHNT; CDR2 reads YYREEE (reference sequence). This CDR3 contains 15 residues. CDR3 loop: CASSLQGYRTGELFF. The CDR3 bases are TGTGCCAGCAGCTTGCAGGGGTATCGTACCGGGGAGCTGTTTTTT.

This clone was detected a few times. The rearrangement uses TRBV7-2 and TRBJ1-2; maybe TRBD1 (5 bases). Germline V lookup: CDR1 SGHTA, CDR2 FQGNSA. V gave up 1 base and J gave up 7 bases, with 13 bases separating them. The CDR3 totals 14 residues. This chain's CDR3 is CASSLGGGNGGYTF. The CDR3 coding sequence is TGTGCCAGCAGCTTAGGCGGGGGGAACGGTGGCTACACCTTC.

The CDR3 region has the DNA TGTGCCAGTACCGGTCTAGGTGAAGCTTTCTTT. It translates to CASTGLGEAFF. This rearrangement joins TRBV19 to TRBJ1-1; no clear D gene. Germline V gives CDR1 LNHDA, CDR2 SQIVND (reference sequence). V lost 7 bases, J lost 7 bases, and 10 bases lay in between. The CDR3 contains 11 residues.

The CDR3 DNA reads TGTGCCAGCAGCTCTCAAAGCAGCGGGAGGGCTGGCGAGCAGTACTTC. Residues: CASSSQSSGRAGEQYF. The chain has TRBV7-9 and TRBJ2-7; 10 bases match TRBD2. Trimming removed 4 bases from V and 6 bases from J; junction bases left unmatched: 12. Per germline, CDR1 SEHNR and CDR2 FQNEAQ (reference sequence). CDR3 length: 16 residues.

This clone has only a few counts. Here the CDR3 reads CASSRDRVGYTF. In nucleotides, the CDR3 is TGTGCCAGCAGCAGGGACAGGGTCGGCTACACCTTC. The V and J genes are TRBV9 and TRBJ1-2, with 9 bases identical to TRBD1. CDR3 length: 12 amino acids. The junction had 3 bases not matched to a gene; V was cut back by 4 bases and J by 8 bases. Looked up from germline, CDR1 is SGDLS and CDR2 is YYNGEE.

This clone has a single count. The chain links TRBV7-9 to TRBJ2-3; D is undetermined. The germline CDR1 and CDR2 sequences are SEHNR and FQNEAQ (reference sequence). This CDR3 is built from 18 residues. V was trimmed by 0 bases and J by 0 bases, leaving 16 bases between them. CDR3 sequence: CASSLARPLTYSTDTQYF. The CDR3 DNA is TGTGCCAGCAGCTTAGCGCGGCCGCTGACGTATAGCACAGATACGCAGTATTTT.

The chain carries TRBV19 and TRBJ1-5, with D possibly being TRBD1 (6 bases). V lost 5 bases and J 4 bases, leaving 12 bases between the germline ends. CDR1 is LNHDA and CDR2 is SQIVND in the germline V gene (reference sequence). This CDR3 has 14 amino acids. CDR3 bases: TGTGCCAGTAGTGCCCGGGACATGAATCAGCCCCAGCATTTT. It specifies CASSARDMNQPQHF.

The chain has TRBV27 and TRBJ2-7, with D possibly matching TRBD2 (6 bases). V gave up 3 bases and J gave up 7 bases, with 13 bases separating them. The CDR3 is 13 residues long. Germline V lookup: CDR1 MNHEY, CDR2 SMNVEV (reference sequence). This CDR3 reads CASSLVPGGEQYF. CDR3 DNA: TGTGCCAGCAGTTTGGTTCCTGGGGGGGAGCAGTACTTC.

V is TRBV9 and J is TRBJ1-2, with 8 bases identical to TRBD1. V dropped 4 bases and J dropped 5; count of bases not matched to a gene: 7. CDR1 and CDR2 from the germline V gene are SGDLS and YYNGEE. This CDR3 has 14 residues. The CDR3 protein is CASSPRTGRYGYTF. Here the CDR3 DNA reads TGTGCCAGCAGCCCTAGGACAGGGAGGTATGGCTACACCTTC.